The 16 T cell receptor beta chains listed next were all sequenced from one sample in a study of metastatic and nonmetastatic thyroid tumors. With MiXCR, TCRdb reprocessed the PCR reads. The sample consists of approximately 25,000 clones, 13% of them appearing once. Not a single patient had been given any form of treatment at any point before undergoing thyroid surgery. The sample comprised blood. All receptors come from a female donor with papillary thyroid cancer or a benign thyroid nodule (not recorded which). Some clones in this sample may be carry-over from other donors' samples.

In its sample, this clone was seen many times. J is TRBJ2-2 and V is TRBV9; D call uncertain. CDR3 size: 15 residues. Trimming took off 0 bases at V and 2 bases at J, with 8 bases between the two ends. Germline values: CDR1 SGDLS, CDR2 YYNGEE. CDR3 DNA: TGTGCCAGCAGCGTAGTAGGTAGCAACACCGGGGAGCTGTTTTTT. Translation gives CASSVVGSNTGELFF.

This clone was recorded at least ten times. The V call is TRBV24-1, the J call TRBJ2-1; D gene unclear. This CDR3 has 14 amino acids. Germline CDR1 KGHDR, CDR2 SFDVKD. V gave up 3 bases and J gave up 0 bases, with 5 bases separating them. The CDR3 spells CATSDVASYNEQFF. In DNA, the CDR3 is TGTGCCACCAGTGATGTCGCCTCCTACAATGAGCAGTTCTTC.

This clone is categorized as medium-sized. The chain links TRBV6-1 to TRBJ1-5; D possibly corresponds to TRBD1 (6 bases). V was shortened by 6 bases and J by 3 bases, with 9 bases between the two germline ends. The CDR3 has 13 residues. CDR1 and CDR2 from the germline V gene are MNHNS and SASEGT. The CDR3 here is CASSTGFNQPQHF. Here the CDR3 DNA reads TGTGCCAGCAGCACAGGGTTCAATCAGCCCCAGCATTTT.

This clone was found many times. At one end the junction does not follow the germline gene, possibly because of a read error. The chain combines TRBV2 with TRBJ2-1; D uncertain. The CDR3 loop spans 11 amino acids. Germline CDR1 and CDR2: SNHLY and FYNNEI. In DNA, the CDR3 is TGTGCCAGCAGTGAAGGTGGGTGGCTGGACTTC. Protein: CASSEGGWLDF.

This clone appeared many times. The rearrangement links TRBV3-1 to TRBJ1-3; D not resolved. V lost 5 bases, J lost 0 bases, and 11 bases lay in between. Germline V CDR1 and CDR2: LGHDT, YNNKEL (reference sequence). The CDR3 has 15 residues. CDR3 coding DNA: TGTGCCAGCAGCTTACGGTTTATCTCTGGAAACACCATATATTTT. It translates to CASSLRFISGNTIYF.

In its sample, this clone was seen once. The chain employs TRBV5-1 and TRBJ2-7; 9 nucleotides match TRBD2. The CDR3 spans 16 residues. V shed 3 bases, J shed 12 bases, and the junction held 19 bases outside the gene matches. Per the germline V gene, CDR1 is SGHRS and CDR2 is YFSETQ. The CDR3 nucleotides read TGCGCCAGCAGCTCCACAGGTCTCGGCGGGAGGGCTACGCCGTACTTC. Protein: CASSSTGLGGRATPYF.

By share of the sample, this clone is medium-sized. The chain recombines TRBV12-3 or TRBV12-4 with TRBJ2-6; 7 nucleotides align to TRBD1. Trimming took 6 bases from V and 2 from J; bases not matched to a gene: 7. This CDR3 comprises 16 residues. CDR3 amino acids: CASRADRAAGANVLTF. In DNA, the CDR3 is TGTGCCAGCAGGGCCGACAGGGCGGCTGGGGCCAACGTCCTGACTTTC.

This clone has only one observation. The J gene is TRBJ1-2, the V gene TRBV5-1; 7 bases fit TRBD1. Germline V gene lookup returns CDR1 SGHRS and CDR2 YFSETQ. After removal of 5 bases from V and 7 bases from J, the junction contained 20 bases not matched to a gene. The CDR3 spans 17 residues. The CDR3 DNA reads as TGCGCCAGCAGACATCTAGGGGGCCCGGGAACTTATGGTGGCTACACCTTC. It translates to CASRHLGGPGTYGGYTF.

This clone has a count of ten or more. As DNA, the CDR3 is TGTGCCAGCAGCGTAGCTGGTAGCGGGAGGACTGGCACAGATACGCAGTATTTT. It encodes CASSVAGSGRTGTDTQYF. This chain connects TRBV9 to TRBJ2-3; 10 nucleotides match TRBD2. The CDR3 length is 18 residues. The germline gives CDR1 SGDLS, CDR2 YYNGEE. V shed 0 bases, J shed 1 base, and the junction held 8 bases outside the gene matches. The complete variable domain, with remaining parts taken from reference TRBV9 and TRBJ2-3, reads DSGVTQTPKHLITATGQRVTLRCSPRSGDLSVYWYQQSLDQGLQFLIQYYNGEERAKGNILERFSAQQFPDLHSELNLSSLELGDSALYFCASSVAGSGRTGTDTQYFGPGTRLTVL.

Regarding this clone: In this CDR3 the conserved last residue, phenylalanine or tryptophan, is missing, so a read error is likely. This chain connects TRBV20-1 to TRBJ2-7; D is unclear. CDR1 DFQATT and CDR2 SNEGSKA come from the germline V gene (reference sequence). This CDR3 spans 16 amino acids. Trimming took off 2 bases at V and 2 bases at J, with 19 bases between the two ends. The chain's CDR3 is CSARPPLMRTTYEQYL. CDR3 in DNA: TGCAGTGCTAGACCGCCCCTAATGCGTACTACCTACGAGCAGTACCTC.

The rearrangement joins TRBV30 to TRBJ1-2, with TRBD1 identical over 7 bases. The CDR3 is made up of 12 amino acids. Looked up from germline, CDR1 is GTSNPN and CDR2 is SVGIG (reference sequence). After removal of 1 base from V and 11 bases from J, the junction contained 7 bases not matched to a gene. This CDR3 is CAWSAGQARYTF. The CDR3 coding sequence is TGTGCCTGGAGTGCAGGACAGGCGCGATACACCTTC.

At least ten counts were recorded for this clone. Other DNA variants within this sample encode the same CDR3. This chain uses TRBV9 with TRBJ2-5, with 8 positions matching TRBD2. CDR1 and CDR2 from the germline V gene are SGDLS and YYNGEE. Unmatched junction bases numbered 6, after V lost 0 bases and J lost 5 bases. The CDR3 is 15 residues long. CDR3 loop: CASSVGNGRGETQYF. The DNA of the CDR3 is TGTGCCAGCAGCGTAGGTAACGGGAGGGGGGAGACCCAGTACTTC.

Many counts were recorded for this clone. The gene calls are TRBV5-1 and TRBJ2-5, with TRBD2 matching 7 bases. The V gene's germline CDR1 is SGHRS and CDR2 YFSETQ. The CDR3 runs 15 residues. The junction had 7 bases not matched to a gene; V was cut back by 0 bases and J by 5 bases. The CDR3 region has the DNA TGCGCCAGCAGCTTGGGATCTGGCGGGAGTGAGACCCAGTACTTC. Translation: CASSLGSGGSETQYF.

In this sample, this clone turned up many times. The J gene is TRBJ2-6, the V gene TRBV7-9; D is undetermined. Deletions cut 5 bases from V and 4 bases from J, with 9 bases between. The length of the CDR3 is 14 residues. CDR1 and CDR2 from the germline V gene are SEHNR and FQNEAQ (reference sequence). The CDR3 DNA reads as TGTGCCAGCAGCAGAGCTGGGGGGGCCAACGTCCTGACTTTC. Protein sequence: CASSRAGGANVLTF.

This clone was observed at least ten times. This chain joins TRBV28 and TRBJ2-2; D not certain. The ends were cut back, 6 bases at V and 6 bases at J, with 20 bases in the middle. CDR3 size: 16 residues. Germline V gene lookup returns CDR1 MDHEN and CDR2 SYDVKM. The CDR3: CASSQRPDLQSGELFF. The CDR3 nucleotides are TGTGCCAGCAGCCAGAGACCGGACCTTCAATCCGGGGAGCTGTTTTTT.

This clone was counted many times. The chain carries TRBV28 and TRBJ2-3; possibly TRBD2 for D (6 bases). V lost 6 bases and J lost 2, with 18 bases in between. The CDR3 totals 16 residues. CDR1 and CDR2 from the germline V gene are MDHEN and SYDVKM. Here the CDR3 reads CASSPSMGRDTDTQYF. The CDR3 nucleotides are TGTGCCAGCAGCCCAAGTATGGGGCGGGACACAGATACGCAGTATTTT.